This entry concerns a single T cell receptor (beta chain). The antigen is unknown. Clones were sequenced by immunoSEQ multiplex PCR, and TCRdb holds only the in-frame ones, with some missing. Seen here are about 140,000 clones, roughly 90% observed once, and the top ten hold 2.5% to 3.5%. These data come from a study of T cell responses to AZD1222 COVID-19 vaccine. Study-level points and caveats: The repertoires were collected only after the peak T cell response. Donor demographics were predominantly white British with a female majority; clonal diversity may be underestimated. Baseline seropositives among AZD1222 recipients totaled only 5 to 7.

This specimen consisted of peripheral blood, obtained on day 0 of AZD1222 vaccination. The sequence came from an adult in good health.

CDR3 coding DNA: TGTGCCAGCAGCCCCCGGACAGGGAGGTTTGGCTACACCTTC. Translating it yields CASSPRTGRFGYTF. The rearrangement uses TRBV7-6 and TRBJ1-2, with 8 bases that match TRBD1. The length of the CDR3 is 14 residues. Germline CDR1 and CDR2: SGHVS and FNYEAQ. With V trimmed by 5 bases and J by 7 bases, 9 bases remained unmatched.